A selection of T cell receptor beta chains follows, all from one sample in a study of vaccination effects on CD4 cells after COVID-19. These TCRs are of unknown antigen specificity. The method was immunoSEQ multiplex PCR; TCRdb's version includes in-frame clones alone and lacks a portion of them. The sample has about 73,000 clones, 73% seen once; the top ten hold roughly 2.3%. Sequenced material: CD4+ T cells from PBMCs cultured without peptide, taken after COVID-19 vaccination. Every receptor here comes from a human donor who received a COVID-19 vaccine. The CDR3 runs from the conserved cysteine through the conserved F or W. A D gene is named only where the DNA matches it firmly. Size is stated for part of the rows, as once, few or many counts, or as a class when the clone is expanded.

V	D	size	J	DNA	CDR3
TRBV6-4	-	once	TRBJ1-6	TGTGCCAGCAGTTCAACAGGGAATTCACCCCTCCACTTT	CASSSTGNSPLHF
TRBV7-9	TRBD1	few	TRBJ2-2	TGTGCCAGCAGCTCTTGGACAGGGAACACCGGGGAGCTGTTTTTT	CASSSWTGNTGELFF
TRBV27	-	-	TRBJ1-3	TGTGCCAGCTCGGCGGGGGGTTTCGCTGGAAACACCATATATTTT	CASSAGGFAGNTIYF
TRBV5-1	TRBD1	once	TRBJ1-3	TGCGCCAGCAGCCTCCTCAGCCTCAGGGGGTCGGGAAACACCATATATTTT	CASSLLSLRGSGNTIYF
TRBV28	-	-	TRBJ1-2	TGTGCCAGCACTGTATTACAGGGAGGCTACACCTTC	CASTVLQGGYTF
TRBV18	TRBD1	-	TRBJ2-5	TGTGCCAGCTCATCTACGACAGGGACGATAGAGACCCAGTACTTC	CASSSTTGTIETQYF
TRBV28	-	-	TRBJ1-2	TGTGCCAGCAGTTTAACACAGACTAACTATGGCTACACCTTC	CASSLTQTNYGYTF
TRBV11-2	TRBD1	-	TRBJ1-3	TGTGCCAGCAGCTCGGGACAGGGGGTATTAAACACCATATATTTT	CASSSGQGVLNTIYF
TRBV4-1	TRBD1	-	TRBJ1-5	TGCGCCAGCAGCGGGACAGGGTTGGGCAATCAGCCCCAGCATTTT	CASSGTGLGNQPQHF
TRBV19	-	-	TRBJ1-6	TGTGCCAGTACCACCCACCGGGGCTCCTATAATTCACCCCTCCACTTT	CASTTHRGSYNSPLHF
TRBV7-2	TRBD1	few	TRBJ1-5	TGTGCCAGCAGCCCCAGGGACAGGGTGCATCAGCCCCAGCATTTT	CASSPRDRVHQPQHF
TRBV5-4	TRBD1	once	TRBJ1-2	TGTGCCAGCAGACCTCCGGGACAGGGGTATGGCTACACCTTC	CASRPPGQGYGYTF
TRBV18	-	-	TRBJ1-2	TGTGCCAGCTCACCGGTCAGCAACGAGTTACCCTATGGCTACACCTTC	CASSPVSNELPYGYTF
TRBV24-1	TRBD2	-	TRBJ2-2	TGTGCCACCAGTGATAGCGGGGCCGCGAACACCGGGGAGCTGTTTTTT	CATSDSGAANTGELFF
TRBV11-1	TRBD1	few	TRBJ1-1	TGTGCCAGCAGCACACGACAGGGGCGAGTCACTGAAGCTTTCTTT	CASSTRQGRVTEAFF
TRBV2	-	once	TRBJ2-6	TGTGCCAGCGGTAGCTCTGGGGCCAACGTCCTGACTTTC	CASGSSGANVLTF
TRBV7-9	-	-	TRBJ1-2	TGTGCCAGCAGCCCTGCGGGGGGGGGCTACACCTTC	CASSPAGGGYTF
TRBV5-6	-	few	TRBJ1-5	TGTGCCAGCAGCGCCGGTTCGAGCAATCAGCCCCAGCATTTT	CASSAGSSNQPQHF
TRBV3-1/TRBV3-2	TRBD1	-	TRBJ2-2	TGTGCCAGCAGCCCTAGGGACAGGGGGACCGGGGAGCTGTTTTTT	CASSPRDRGTGELFF
TRBV28	-	few	TRBJ1-5	TGTGCCAGCAGTTTATCGAGTCAGCCCCAGCATTTT	CASSLSSQPQHF
TRBV10-1	TRBD1	-	TRBJ2-3	TGCGCCAGCAGGGGGACAGGGGAAGATACGCAGTATTTT	CASRGTGEDTQYF
TRBV18	-	-	TRBJ2-2	TGTGCCAGCTCACAGGGGATCAACACCGGGGAGCTGTTTTTT	CASSQGINTGELFF
TRBV27	-	few	TRBJ1-6	TGTGCCAGCAAACGGAGTACAGGGAACGTTAATTCACCCCTCCACTTT	CASKRSTGNVNSPLHF
TRBV3-1/TRBV3-2	-	-	TRBJ1-1	TGTGCCAGCAGCCAAGATGGAGGCAGGGGTATTGAAGCTTTCTTT	CASSQDGGRGIEAFF
TRBV6-2/TRBV6-3	-	once	TRBJ1-2	TGTGCCAGCAGTTTTAATGCGGTTCTTGGCTACACCTTC	CASSFNAVLGYTF
TRBV6-5	-	-	TRBJ1-2	TGTGCCAGCAGTACATCGGACGGGGCAGATTCCGGCTACACCTTC	CASSTSDGADSGYTF
TRBV30	-	-	TRBJ2-5	TGTGCCTGGAGTGTAAGGGACCAAGAGACCCAGTACTTC	CAWSVRDQETQYF
TRBV14	-	-	TRBJ2-2	TGTGCCAGCAGCCAAGCGAGAAGTGTCCGGGAGCTGTTTTTT	CASSQARSVRELFF
TRBV5-4	-	-	TRBJ2-1	TGTGCCAGCAGCTTGGGCGGGGACGATTACAATGAGCAGTTCTTC	CASSLGGDDYNEQFF
TRBV25-1	-	-	TRBJ1-1	TGTGCCAGCAGTGTACAGGGAAAGACTGAAGCTTTCTTT	CASSVQGKTEAFF
TRBV14	-	once	TRBJ2-5	TGTGCCAGCAGCCAAGTATCCTTCCCCCCGACCCAGTACTTC	CASSQVSFPPTQYF
TRBV30	-	-	TRBJ1-4	TGTGCCTGGAGTGTTAACAGGGTATCAGGTGAAAAACTGTTTTTT	CAWSVNRVSGEKLFF
TRBV11-2	-	-	TRBJ2-1	TGTGCCAGCAGCCGCCCCCAGGAATACAATGAGCAGTTCTTC	CASSRPQEYNEQFF
TRBV2	-	-	TRBJ2-2	TGTGCCAGCCGGGACTCCCTTGGGCCCGGGGAGCTGTTTTTT	CASRDSLGPGELFF
TRBV6-5	-	few	TRBJ1-2	TGTGCCAGCAGTTACGAGCCCCAGGCGGGTGGCTACACCTTC	CASSYEPQAGGYTF
TRBV18	-	-	TRBJ1-1	TGTGCCAGCTCACTAGGCTCGGGCATAGCTTTCTTT	CASSLGSGIAFF
TRBV7-2	TRBD2	-	TRBJ2-2	TGTGCCAGCAGCTTGTGGACTAGCGGCAACACCGGGGAGCTGTTTTTT	CASSLWTSGNTGELFF
TRBV30	-	once	TRBJ1-5	TGTGCCTGGAGGGGTAGCGGAGGTCAGCCCCAGCATTTT	CAWRGSGGQPQHF
TRBV5-1	TRBD1	once	TRBJ2-5	TGCGCCAGCAGACAGACAGGGCTGAGTCATGAGACCCAGTACTTC	CASRQTGLSHETQYF
TRBV5-1	TRBD1	-	TRBJ1-6	TGCGCCAGCAGCTTTTGGGACAGGGGAAATTCACCCCTCCACTTT	CASSFWDRGNSPLHF
TRBV21-1	-	few	TRBJ1-2	TGTGCCAGCAGCACCCCCGCTAACTATGGCTACACCTTC	CASSTPANYGYTF
TRBV20-1	-	-	TRBJ1-1	TGCAGTGCTAGTGGGGACGAAAGAGCTTTCTTT	CSASGDERAFF
TRBV7-9	TRBD1	-	TRBJ1-2	TGTGCCAGCAGCTTAGAGAGGGTGACAGGGGGTGGCTACACCTTC	CASSLERVTGGGYTF
TRBV5-4	TRBD1	many	TRBJ2-3	TGTGCCAGCAGTTCGCTCTACAGGGGAACAGATACGCAGTATTTT	CASSSLYRGTDTQYF
TRBV6-6	TRBD1	-	TRBJ1-5	TGTGCCAGCAGGCATATGCAGGGGGGGGGTCAGCCCCAGCATTTT	CASRHMQGGGQPQHF
TRBV5-1	-	-	TRBJ2-1	TGCGCCAGCAGCTGGGACACCGGGGGTGAGCAGTTCTTC	CASSWDTGGEQFF